This T cell receptor (beta chain) originates from a study of T cell responses to AZD1222 COVID-19 vaccine. Overall study: Doses given second, at about 4 or about 12 weeks, were pooled.

General observations from the study: Spike-spanning, vaccine-associated CD4 TCRs were dominant at 160-218 and 743-854.

This CDR3 is built from 17 residues. V trimming: 4 bases; J trimming: 0 bases; junction bases outside the gene matches: 8. Germline CDR1 reads ENHRY; CDR2 reads SYGVKD. The data were produced by immunoSEQ multiplex PCR, yet TCRdb's version contains in-frame clones alone and is incomplete. The sample yields roughly 130,000 clones, about 90% seen once. Concerning this clone itself: The antigen is not known.

The sequencing here drew on peripheral blood, taken on day 0 of AZD1222 vaccination. The chain recombines TRBV10-3 with TRBJ2-2; 7 bases line up with TRBD1. The sequence derives from an adult in good health. CDR3 DNA sequence: TGTGCCATCAGTGCGAAACCCCAGGGGGCGAACACCGGGGAGCTGTTTTTT. The encoded protein is CAISAKPQGANTGELFF.